The subject of this entry is one TCR beta chain. The clone's antigen remains unknown. No clone much larger than this one lies a single base away; base qualities are absent. This entry comes from a study of cytomegalovirus exposure and HLA in healthy donors (dated by TCRdb to 2016 to 2017). Context from the whole study: In an earlier analysis of 587 of the donors, 276 Gb of sequence data and 120 million or so unique TCR beta sequences from 150 million to 200 million T cells were reported. Both class I and class II loci were covered by HLA typing, at four-digit resolution. The T cell repertoires of several hundred subjects were profiled by immunosequencing and related to cytomegalovirus serostatus. In a later analysis, previously published TCR beta repertoires from 550 to 700 donors were re-analyzed and high-resolution HLA genotyping was added so that TCR occurrence patterns could be studied. An early release that covered roughly 600 HLA-typed donors contained about 300 gigabases of sequencing data and some 87 million unique TCR sequences. High-throughput TCR immunosequencing, statistical association of individual TCRs with disease status, and machine learning were combined to predict cytomegalovirus infection status. Alongside the repertoire data, information on donor age, sex, ethnicity and CMV serostatus was compiled. An earlier analysis of about 600 of the donors used high-throughput TCR beta sequencing to judge whether each TCR beta V gene segment behaved as functional or pseudogenic. Of the roughly 400 genotyped donors, 65% to 90% fell in the genetic ancestry cluster associated with self-reported Caucasian donors. Genome-wide SNP genotypes for about 60% of the roughly 700 donors were used in a later genetic analysis, which treated that subset as a discovery cohort. Because of strong linkage in the cohort, roughly five DR-DQ haplotypes were treated as single units for association and clustering. A separate validation cohort of 100 to 150 different subjects was used in addition to the roughly 640-subject first cohort. Among some 400 genotyped donors of the cohort, an average of around 240,000 unique TCR beta nucleotide sequences was sequenced per donor, of which about 19% were non-productive. The number of typed donors differed by locus: roughly 620-640 for A, B, C, DRB1 and DQB1; some 540 for DQA1; approximately 610 for DPA1; and about 470 for DPB1. Every discovery cohort repertoire had been produced on one sequencing platform. The later analysis used no new phenotypic data to find candidate immune exposures, relying instead on TCR beta sequences and their occurrence across donors. The study was designed to test whether signatures of past pathogen exposure could be identified by cataloging public T cell receptors. Findings and caveats that apply to the study as a whole: A later analysis found that HLA-associated TCR beta chains were more clonally expanded and had lower generation probabilities than equally common non-associated chains. For the cohort, immune exposure information was limited to CMV serostatus. The authors suggested that the approach could potentially be extended to other disease states and immunological phenotypes. A later analysis found that TCR association rates varied across HLA loci, with DRB1 alleles showing the most associated TCRs and HLA-C alleles the fewest. The cohort was sequenced for TCR beta chains only, and without alpha or paired-chain data the features that could be detected were limited. A further reported finding was that TCR beta sequences accurately predicted the HLA-A and HLA-B alleles for most subjects in the first cohort. V-gene and J-gene trimming of TCR beta chains was associated with a missense DCLRE1C variant in a later genetic analysis, and the association was replicated in an independent cohort. A later genetic analysis reported fewer N-insertions in productive TCRs among donors in an Asian-associated ancestry cluster than the approximately 700-donor mean. In both the original and validation cohorts, the classifier was reported to diagnose cytomegalovirus status with high specificity and sensitivity. The presence/absence analyses assumed that sequencing depth was roughly uniform across donors, and that assumption may not be true. In an earlier analysis of under 600 of the donors, most TCR beta V segments were observed in productive rearrangements about 87% or about 30% of the time, broadly matching IMGT annotations. Roughly 15 rarely observed V segments, including chromosome 9 orphons, were excluded from the earlier analysis of just under 600 of the donors because counts were too low. In vitro tests confirmed that a few of the cytomegalovirus-associated TCR beta chains recognize cytomegalovirus antigens. The sequencing pipeline was judged likely to have produced a cluster of highly shared sequence variants as a technical artifact. Correlated functional status among segregating V segments might reflect linkage disequilibrium, but an unknown experimental factor could not be ruled out. A later analysis associated 15,000 or so TCR beta sequences with specific HLA alleles at a false discovery rate of 0.05. Most CMV-associated TCR beta chains appeared to be HLA-restricted in a later analysis, and the HLA associations seemed to be driven largely by CMV exposure. The study gave a list of 150 to 200 TCR beta chains associated with cytomegalovirus. When HLA alleles, especially DR and DQ, strongly co-occurred, TCR associations were difficult to assign to individual alleles. Because HLA typing was unavailable for some donors at each locus, only the typed subset was used in association tests. A later analysis reported that several top co-occurrence clusters appeared linked to parvovirus B19, influenza, CMV and Epstein-Barr virus. Across donors, most TCR sequences were observed very rarely, whereas some public TCRs were present in many individuals.

In total, just over 650 healthy bone marrow donors made up the cohort. At the time of sampling, all cohort members were nominally healthy, though unrecorded immune exposures were likely present. The donor tested CMV seronegative, placing the donor among the approximately 360 seronegative members of the cohort. A peripheral blood sample was collected from each donor, and TCR beta sequencing was performed on peripheral blood mononuclear cells. Genomic DNA extraction from the blood cell samples was performed with the Qiagen DNeasy Blood Extraction Kit. The library was prepared using the immunoSEQ multiplex PCR assay. A mixture of 60 forward primers for TCR Vbeta segments and 13 reverse primers for TCR Jbeta segments was used in the multiplex PCR. The CDR3 region of rearranged TCR beta genes was amplified from genomic DNA by a multiplex PCR assay. The amplified TCR beta libraries were sequenced on the Illumina HiSeq System as 87-base-pair reads. Concerning the study's data processing: A later analysis counted approximately 84 million unique TCR beta chains across the 690 or so repertoires, and 10 million to 12 million of these chains were shared by at least two donors. A nearest-neighbor algorithm error-corrected the raw reads and collapsed the reads into unique sequences, merging closely related sequences to remove PCR and sequencing errors. V, D and J gene segments were assigned by aligning CDR3 sequences to IMGT reference sequences. For a sequence to be retained, a match of at least six nucleotides was required to both a V gene segment and a J gene segment. Rearrangements were called productive when the CDR3 lacked stop codons and stayed in frame with V and J; all others were non-productive. CDR3 was defined according to IMGT convention as the region running from the second conserved V-encoded cysteine to the conserved J-encoded phenylalanine. The earlier analysis of roughly 590 of the donors excluded any sequence lacking an unambiguous match to a single V gene segment. In an earlier analysis of a few hundred of the donors, a V segment was called functional when productive rearrangements were above 56.7%, and segregating when the standard deviation between donors exceeded 5%. To diagnose cytomegalovirus status from the catalog of TCR beta chain sequences, a statistical classification framework was built. In a later analysis, V and J genes were assigned by comparing TCR nucleotide sequences against IMGT/GENE-DB human TR gene sequences. A later analysis assigned CDR3 sequences and most-parsimonious VDJ recombination scenarios with the TCRdist pipeline. A later analysis defined each TCR beta chain by its CDR3 amino acid sequence plus V-gene family, and excluded reads lacking a unique V-gene family. In a later analysis, several hundred highly shared, low-generation-probability nucleotide sequences were removed to address suspected cross-contamination and a sequencing artifact. In a later analysis, a clonal expansion index was calculated for each public chain from normalized within-repertoire ranks of inferred template counts. A later analysis computed generation probabilities with a VDJ recombination model fitted to out-of-frame rearrangements, and checked the results against IGoR. A later analysis scored TCR-TCR, TCR-HLA and TCR-CMV co-occurrence with hypergeometric tests, applying a repertoire-size bias correction to TCR pairs. A later analysis estimated false discovery rates by permuting HLA or CMV assignments 20 times. In a later analysis, co-occurring TCRs were grouped using DBSCAN, and TCRdist sequence similarity was added for clustering within HLA-allele-positive subsets. Repertoires with fewer than 30,000 or more than 120,000 public chains, plus five repertoires with anomalous nucleotide sharing, were excluded from co-occurrence clustering. TCRdb carries this immuneACCESS record with in-frame sequences only. Its versions omit some clonotypes, under half of them owing to an unresolved V gene in the studies checked, with the rest unexplained. That table is the source of V, J and clone size, and D and trimming were worked out from the DNA. The sample table records about 210,000 clones; around 79% of these occur just once. 1.5% to 2% of the sample goes to the ten largest clones.

The sequence derives from a male donor in good health and CMV-seronegative. The sample taken for sequencing was PBMCs.

For the CDR3, the sequence is CASSSQGLAGGLQYF. The sequence in DNA is TGTGCCAGCAGTTCCCAAGGGCTAGCGGGAGGATTGCAGTACTTC. The rearrangement joined TRBV6-5 to TRBJ2-7, with 11 central nucleotides matching TRBD2. From the cysteine up to the phenylalanine, the CDR3 has a length of 15 residues. Only the CDR3 DNA is retained, 45 bases long and in frame from the first base. The germline V and J ends show losses of 4 bases and 9 bases respectively, and no gene match explains 11 bases of the junction. The germline V gene supplies CDR1 MNHEY and CDR2 SVGAGI.